The TCR beta chain described here comes from a study of blood T cell repertoires in COVID-19. This clone was seen only once. In the study's own analysis: Quantification of nucleated cells was approximated via reference gene primer amplification. TCRdb's table, derived via immunoSEQ multiplex PCR, lists solely in-frame clones and lacks some. V, J and clone size are those of that table, while D and trimming were read from the DNA. The table lists about 410,000 clones, approximately 89% of them singletons. Those who participated ranged in age from roughly 18 to 89 years and resided in approximately 23 US areas. Clinical histories supplied by participants themselves formed the basis of cohort assignment. Cohort 3 donors counted as recovered after two negative PCRs, clearance, or resolved symptoms. CDR3 length: 15 amino acids. The V and J ends lost 10 bases and 4 bases respectively, with 22 bases between them. Germline V gives CDR1 ENHRY, CDR2 SYGVKD.

The sample was PBMCs or T cells enriched from blood (not recorded which). The TCR was taken from a woman under 40 who had recovered from COVID-19. The chain uses TRBV10-3 and TRBJ1-2, with unresolved D. The CDR3 loop reads CATNREEQASYGYTF. In DNA, the CDR3 is TGTGCCACCAACCGAGAAGAGCAAGCTAGCTATGGCTACACCTTC.